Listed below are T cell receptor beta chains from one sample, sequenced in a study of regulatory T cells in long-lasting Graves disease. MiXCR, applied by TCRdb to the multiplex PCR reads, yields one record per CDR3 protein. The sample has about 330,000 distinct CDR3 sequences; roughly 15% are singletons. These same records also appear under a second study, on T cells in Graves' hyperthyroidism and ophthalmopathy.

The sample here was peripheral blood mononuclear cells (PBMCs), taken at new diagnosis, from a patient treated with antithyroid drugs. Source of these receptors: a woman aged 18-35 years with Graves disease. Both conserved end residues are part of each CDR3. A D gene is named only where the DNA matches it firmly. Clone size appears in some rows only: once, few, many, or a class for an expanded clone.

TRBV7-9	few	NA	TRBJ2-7	CASRREGHHYEQYF	TGTGCCAGCAGACGAGAAGGACACCACTACGAGCAGTACTTC
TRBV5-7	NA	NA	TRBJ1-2	CASSLITGTKFWFGYTF	TGTGCCAGCAGCCTAATCACCGGGACGAAGTTTTGGTTTGGCTACACCTTC
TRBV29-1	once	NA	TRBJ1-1	CSAELGSSATEAFF	TGCAGCGCTGAGTTGGGTAGCTCAGCCACTGAAGCTTTCTTT
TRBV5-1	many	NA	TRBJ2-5	CASSLATEETQYF	TGCGCCAGCAGCTTGGCCACGGAAGAGACCCAGTACTTC
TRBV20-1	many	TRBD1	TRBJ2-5	CSAPPGTGFQETQYF	TGCAGTGCTCCCCCCGGGACAGGGTTCCAAGAGACCCAGTACTTC
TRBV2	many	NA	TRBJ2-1	CASSRDGNEQFF	TGTGCCAGCAGCCGGGACGGCAATGAGCAGTTCTTC
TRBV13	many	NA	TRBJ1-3	CASTSTIGFSGNTIYF	TGTGCCAGCACCTCAACGATCGGTTTCTCTGGAAACACCATATATTTT
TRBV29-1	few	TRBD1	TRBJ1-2	CSVAWTGRYGYTF	TGCAGCGTAGCTTGGACAGGGAGGTATGGCTACACCTTC
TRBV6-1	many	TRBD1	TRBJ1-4	CASSEYSGGIEKLFF	TGTGCCAGCAGTGAATACTCAGGGGGCATTGAAAAACTGTTTTTT
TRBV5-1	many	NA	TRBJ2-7	CASSSITREYEQYF	TGCGCCAGCAGCTCGATAACCAGAGAGTACGAGCAGTACTTC
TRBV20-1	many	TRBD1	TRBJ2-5	CSARGWTGGGETQYF	TGCAGTGCCCGAGGGTGGACAGGGGGCGGGGAGACCCAGTACTTC
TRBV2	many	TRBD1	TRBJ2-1	CASIKDRGDEQFF	TGTGCCAGCATAAAGGACAGGGGTGATGAGCAGTTCTTC
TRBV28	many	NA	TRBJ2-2	CASGLQGSTGELFF	TGTGCCAGTGGTTTACAGGGCAGCACCGGGGAGCTGTTTTTT
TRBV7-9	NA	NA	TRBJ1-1	CASIRLNTEAFF	TGTGCCAGTATCCGGCTGAACACTGAAGCTTTCTTT
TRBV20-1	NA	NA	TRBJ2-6	CSATDSGANVLTF	TGCAGTGCTACGGACTCTGGGGCCAACGTCCTGACTTTC
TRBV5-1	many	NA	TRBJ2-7	CASSLVESSYEQYF	TGCGCCAGCAGCTTGGTAGAGAGCTCCTACGAGCAGTACTTC
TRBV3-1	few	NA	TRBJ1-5	CASSHRGLNQPQHF	TGTGCCAGCAGCCACCGGGGCCTTAATCAGCCCCAGCATTTT
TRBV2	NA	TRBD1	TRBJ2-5	CARNRGQGETQYF	TGTGCCAGGAACAGGGGGCAAGGGGAGACCCAGTACTTC
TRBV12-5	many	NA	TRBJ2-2	CASGLEDTGELFF	TGTGCTAGTGGTTTGGAAGACACCGGGGAGCTGTTTTTT
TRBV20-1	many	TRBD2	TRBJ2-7	CSARGAGGYEQYF	TGCAGTGCTAGGGGGGCGGGGGGCTACGAGCAGTACTTC
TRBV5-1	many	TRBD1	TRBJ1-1	CASSSWTGNTEAFF	TGCGCCAGCAGCTCCTGGACAGGGAACACTGAAGCTTTCTTT
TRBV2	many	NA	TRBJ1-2	CASRARGGGTYGYTF	TGTGCCAGCAGGGCTCGAGGGGGGGGGACCTATGGCTACACCTTC
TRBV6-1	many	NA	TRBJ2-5	CASSRTVLETQYF	TGTGCCAGCAGTAGGACAGTCTTGGAGACCCAGTACTTC
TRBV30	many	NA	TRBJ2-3	CAWSVGSADTQYF	TGTGCCTGGAGTGTAGGTTCAGCAGATACGCAGTATTTT
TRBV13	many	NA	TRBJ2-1	CASSHTGTRDEQFF	TGTGCCAGCAGCCACACCGGGACTCGAGATGAGCAGTTCTTC
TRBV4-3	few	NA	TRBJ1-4	CASSQSPGNEKLFF	TGCGCCAGCAGCCAATCACCGGGGAATGAAAAACTGTTTTTT
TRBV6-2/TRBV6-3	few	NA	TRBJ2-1	CASSYSDMPGAGEQFF	TGTGCCAGCAGTTACTCGGACATGCCGGGGGCCGGAGAGCAGTTCTTC
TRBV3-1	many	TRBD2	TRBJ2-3	CASSQGTIAGGTDTQYF	TGTGCCAGCAGCCAAGGAACTATAGCGGGTGGCACAGATACGCAGTATTTT
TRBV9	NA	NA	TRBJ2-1	CASSVVLGDYNEQFF	TGTGCCAGCAGCGTAGTGTTGGGGGACTACAATGAGCAGTTCTTC
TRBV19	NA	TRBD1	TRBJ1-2	CAGRYRGGGYTF	TGTGCCGGTAGATACAGGGGTGGCGGCTACACCTTC
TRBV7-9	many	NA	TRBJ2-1	CASSLDLGVGSYNEQFF	TGTGCCAGCAGCTTAGATCTCGGTGTGGGCTCCTACAATGAGCAGTTCTTC
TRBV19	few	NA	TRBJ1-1	CASSTDRGGFDTEAFF	TGTGCCAGTAGTACGGACAGAGGGGGGTTTGACACTGAAGCTTTCTTT
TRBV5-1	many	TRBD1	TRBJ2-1	CASSLVGTGLDEQFF	TGCGCCAGCAGCTTGGTTGGGACAGGGCTGGATGAGCAGTTCTTC
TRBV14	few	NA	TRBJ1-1	CASSPAPGNTEAFF	TGTGCCAGCAGCCCAGCCCCGGGAAACACTGAAGCTTTCTTT
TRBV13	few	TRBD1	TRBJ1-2	CASSLGRGQGSYGYTF	TGTGCCAGCAGCTTAGGCCGGGGACAGGGGAGCTATGGCTACACCTTC
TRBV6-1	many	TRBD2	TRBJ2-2	CASSEAAGLVGGELFF	TGTGCCAGCAGTGAAGCGGCGGGACTAGTGGGGGGGGAGCTGTTTTTT
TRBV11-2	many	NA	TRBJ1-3	CASSLVLGTSSGNTIYF	TGTGCCAGCAGCTTAGTCCTCGGGACGTCCTCTGGAAACACCATATATTTT
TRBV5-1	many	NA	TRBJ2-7	CASSLEDSYTYEQYF	TGCGCCAGCAGCTTGGAGGACAGCTATACCTACGAGCAGTACTTC
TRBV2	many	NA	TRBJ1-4	CASSEPGKLFF	TGTGCCAGCAGTGAACCGGGTAAACTGTTTTTT
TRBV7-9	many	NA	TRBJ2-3	CASRPGGQSEHTQYF	TGTGCCAGCAGACCGGGTGGGCAGAGTGAGCATACGCAGTATTTT
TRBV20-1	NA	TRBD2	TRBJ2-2	CSAVLRGAGHSGELFF	TGCAGTGCTGTTTTGCGGGGGGCCGGGCATAGCGGGGAGCTGTTTTTT
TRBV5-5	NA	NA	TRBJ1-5	CASSFSIAINQPQHF	TGTGCCAGCAGCTTTTCTATCGCCATAAATCAGCCCCAGCATTTT